This TCR beta chain emerged from a study of human T cells and chemical hapten exposure. Germline assignment: CDR1 MDHEN and CDR2 SYDVKM. V was cut by 5 bases and J by 10 bases, with 12 bases left in between. The CDR3 is made up of 12 amino acids. One entry per CDR3 protein results from TCRdb running MiXCR on the RACE reads. The table records roughly 56,000 distinct CDR3 sequences, 9.5% to 10% of them present only once. The time point denotes: pre-sensitization, week 0. Treatment of the sample: therapeutic diphenylcyclopropenone sensitization with weekly scalp DPC. Unfractionated whole blood was the source from which total RNA was extracted. This clonotype came up a few times.

This sample comprised whole blood, obtained in connection with sensitization to the hapten diphenylcyclopropenone (DPC). The source is a woman aged 30 to 39 with alopecia areata. Some clones in this sample may be carry-over from other donors' samples. This sequence joins TRBV28 and TRBJ2-1, with D uncertain. The CDR3 reads CASSAPGLEQFF. CDR3 nucleotide sequence: TGTGCCAGCAGTGCACCAGGTCTAGAGCAGTTCTTC.